This record looks at one T cell receptor beta chain sequence and its context. The sample comes from a study of blood T cell repertoires in COVID-19. Study-wide background: T cells, B-cell-depleted T cells, or PBMCs supplied cDNA or gDNA.

Authors' analysis steps: Estimates of nucleated cell counts were drawn from the amplification of reference gene primers. The method was immunoSEQ multiplex PCR; TCRdb's version includes in-frame clones alone and lacks a portion of them. The DNA was the basis for D and trimming; V, J and clone size are from that table. The sample holds about 60,000 clones, more than 80% seen once. This clonotype was obtained from a human donor with active COVID-19. The donor label of this sample is uncertain. The source material was peripheral blood.

The CDR3 sequence is CASSLVPSEQPQHF. The CDR3 DNA reads as TGCGCCAGCAGCTTGGTCCCGTCCGAGCAGCCCCAGCATTTT. The chain uses TRBV5-1 and TRBJ1-5; D remains unclear. CDR1 is SGHRS, CDR2 YFSETQ, per germline. The V and J ends lost 0 bases and 7 bases respectively, with 11 bases between them. CDR3 length equals 14 residues.